This T cell receptor beta chain appears in the sequencing data of a study of PD-L1 blockade in urothelial cancer. Study-level background: Administration of atezolizumab to patients began in about 2014, at 1,200 mg intravenously every 3 weeks. Blood was evaluated 3 weeks (second dose) and 6 weeks after therapy began.

Data came from immunoSEQ multiplex PCR; TCRdb stores just in-frame clones and leaves some out. This table holds about 130,000 clones, 86% found once. The time point: peripheral blood 6 weeks after treatment start. Metastatic or locally advanced urothelial carcinoma was present in the patients. With 4 bases clipped from V and 4 bases from J, the junction kept 9 bases outside the gene matches. CDR1 is SGHRS, CDR2 YFSETQ, per germline. This CDR3 is 15 amino acids long. This sample comprised PBMCs, obtained around atezolizumab (anti-PD-L1) treatment. This receptor was identified in a man in his fifties or sixties with urothelial cancer. The chain recombines TRBV5-1 with TRBJ1-2, with TRBD1 identical over 8 bases. This chain's CDR3 is CASSPLQGTGYGYTF. CDR3 nucleotide sequence: TGCGCCAGCAGCCCACTACAAGGGACAGGCTATGGCTACACCTTC.